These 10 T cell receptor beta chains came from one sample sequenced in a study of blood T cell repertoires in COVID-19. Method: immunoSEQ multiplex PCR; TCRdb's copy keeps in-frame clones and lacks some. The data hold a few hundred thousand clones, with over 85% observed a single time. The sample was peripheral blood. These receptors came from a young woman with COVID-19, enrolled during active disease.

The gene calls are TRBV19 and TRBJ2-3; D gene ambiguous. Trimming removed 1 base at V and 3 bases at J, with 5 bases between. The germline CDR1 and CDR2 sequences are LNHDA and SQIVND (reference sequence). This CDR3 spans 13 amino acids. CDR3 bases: TGTGCCAGTAGTATAGTCCGGACAGATACGCAGTATTTT. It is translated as CASSIVRTDTQYF. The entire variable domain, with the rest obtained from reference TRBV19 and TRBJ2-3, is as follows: DGGITQSPKYLFRKEGQNVTLSCEQNLNHDAMYWYRQDPGQGLRLIYYSQIVNDFQKGDIAEGYSVSREKKESFPLTVTSAQKNPTAFYLCASSIVRTDTQYFGPGTRLTVL.

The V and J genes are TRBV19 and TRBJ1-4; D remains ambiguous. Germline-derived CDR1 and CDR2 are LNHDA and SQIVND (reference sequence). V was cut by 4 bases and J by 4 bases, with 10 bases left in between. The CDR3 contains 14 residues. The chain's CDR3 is CASSRALYNEKLFF. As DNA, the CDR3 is TGTGCCAGTAGTAGGGCCCTGTATAATGAAAAACTGTTTTTT.

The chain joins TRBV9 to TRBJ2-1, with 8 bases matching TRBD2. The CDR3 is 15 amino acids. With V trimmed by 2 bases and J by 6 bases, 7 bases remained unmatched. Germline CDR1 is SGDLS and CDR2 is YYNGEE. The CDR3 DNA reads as TGTGCCAGCAGCGTTGGGGCGGGGGGAGGCAATGAGCAGTTCTTC. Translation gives CASSVGAGGGNEQFF.

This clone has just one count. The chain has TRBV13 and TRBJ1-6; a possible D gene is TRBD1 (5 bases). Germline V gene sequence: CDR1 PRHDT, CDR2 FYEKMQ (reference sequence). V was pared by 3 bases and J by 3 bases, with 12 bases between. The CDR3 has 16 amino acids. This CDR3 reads CASSLRQSDYNSPLHF. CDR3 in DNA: TGTGCCAGCAGCTTGCGACAGAGCGACTATAATTCACCCCTCCACTTT.

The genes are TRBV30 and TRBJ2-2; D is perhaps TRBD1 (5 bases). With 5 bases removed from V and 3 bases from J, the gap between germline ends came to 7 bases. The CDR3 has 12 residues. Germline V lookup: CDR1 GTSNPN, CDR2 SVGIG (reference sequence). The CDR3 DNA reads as TGTGCCTGGGGGGCCTACACCGGGGAGCTGTTTTTT. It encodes CAWGAYTGELFF.

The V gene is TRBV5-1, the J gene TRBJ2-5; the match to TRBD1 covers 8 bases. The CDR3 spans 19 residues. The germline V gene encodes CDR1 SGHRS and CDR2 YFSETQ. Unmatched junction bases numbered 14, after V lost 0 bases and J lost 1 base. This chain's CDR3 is CASSLVGQGAPRSQETQYF. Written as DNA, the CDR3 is TGCGCCAGCAGCTTGGTCGGACAGGGAGCCCCCCGTAGCCAAGAGACCCAGTACTTC.

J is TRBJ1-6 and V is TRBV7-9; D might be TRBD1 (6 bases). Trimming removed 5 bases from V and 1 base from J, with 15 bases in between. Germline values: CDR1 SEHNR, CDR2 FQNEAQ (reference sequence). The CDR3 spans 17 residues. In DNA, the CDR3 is TGTGCCAGCAGCGCCCCTGAGGGGGTATCCTATAATTCACCCCTCCACTTT. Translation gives CASSAPEGVSYNSPLHF.

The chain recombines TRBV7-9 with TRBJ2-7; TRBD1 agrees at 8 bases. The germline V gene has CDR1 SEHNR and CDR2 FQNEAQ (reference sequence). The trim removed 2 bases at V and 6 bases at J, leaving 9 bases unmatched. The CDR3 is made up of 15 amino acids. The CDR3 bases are TGTGCCAGCAGCTTAAGGGGGCAGGGGGCGGGCGAGCAGTACTTC. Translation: CASSLRGQGAGEQYF.

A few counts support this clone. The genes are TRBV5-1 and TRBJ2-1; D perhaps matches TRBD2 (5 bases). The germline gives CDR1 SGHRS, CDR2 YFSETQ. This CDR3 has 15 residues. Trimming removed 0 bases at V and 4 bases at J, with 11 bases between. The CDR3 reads CASSLAEGAYNEQFF. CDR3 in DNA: TGCGCCAGCAGCTTGGCTGAGGGAGCATACAATGAGCAGTTCTTC. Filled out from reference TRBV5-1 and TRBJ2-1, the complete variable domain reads KAGVTQTPRYLIKTRGQQVTLSCSPISGHRSVSWYQQTPGQGLQFLFEYFSETQRNKGNFPGRFSGRQFSNSRSEMNVSTLELGDSALYLCASSLAEGAYNEQFFGPGTRLTVL.

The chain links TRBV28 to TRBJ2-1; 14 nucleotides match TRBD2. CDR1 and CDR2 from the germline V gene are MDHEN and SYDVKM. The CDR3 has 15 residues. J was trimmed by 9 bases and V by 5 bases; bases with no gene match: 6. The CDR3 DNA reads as TGTGCCAGCAGTCGGGGACTAGCGGGGGTTAGTGAGCAGTTCTTC. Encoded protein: CASSRGLAGVSEQFF. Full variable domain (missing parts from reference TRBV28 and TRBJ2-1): DVKVTQSSRYLVKRTGEKVFLECVQDMDHENMFWYRQDPGLGLRLIYFSYDVKMKEKGDIPEGYSVSREKKERFSLILESASTNQTSMYLCASSRGLAGVSEQFFGPGTRLTVL.